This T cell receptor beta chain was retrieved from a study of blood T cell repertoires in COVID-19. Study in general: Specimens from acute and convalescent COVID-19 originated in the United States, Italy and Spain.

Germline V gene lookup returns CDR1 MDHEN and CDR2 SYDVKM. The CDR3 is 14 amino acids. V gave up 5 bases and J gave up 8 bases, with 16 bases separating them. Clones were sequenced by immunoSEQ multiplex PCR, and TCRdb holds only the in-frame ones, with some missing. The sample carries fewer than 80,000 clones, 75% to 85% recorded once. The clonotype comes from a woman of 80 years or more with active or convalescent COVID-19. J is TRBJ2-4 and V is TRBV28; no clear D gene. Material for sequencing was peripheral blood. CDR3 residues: CASSPPSTADIQYF. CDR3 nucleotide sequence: TGTGCCAGCAGTCCCCCCTCGACTGCCGACATTCAGTACTTC.